This T cell receptor (beta chain) was sequenced in a study of cytomegalovirus exposure and HLA in healthy donors. Study-level results: Donor immune exposure was known only as CMV serostatus. Researchers left out some V segments, among them TRBV6-2 and TRBV6-3, as indistinguishable.

The PCR made use of 60 Vbeta and 13 Jbeta primers. TCRdb keeps only in-frame clones here, not all; method: immunoSEQ multiplex PCR. The repertoire consists of fewer than 250,000 clones, with about 85% occurring once and the leading ten covering 1.1%. This clone was counted once. Its antigen remains unidentified. This CDR3 fails to terminate in the conserved phenylalanine or tryptophan, so it likely reflects a read error. The DNA is left out, because the CDR3 cannot be placed on it with certainty; the CDR3 is given as TCRdb lists it. The CDR3 spans 10 residues, counting both ends. CDR1 DFQATT and CDR2 SNEGSKA come from the germline V gene (reference sequence).

The rearrangement links TRBV20-1 to TRBJ1-1; the table's D call, TRBD1, has no DNA check behind it. This clonotype was sampled from a boy aged 2 to 9 in good health and CMV-seronegative. The sample comprised PBMCs. CDR3: CSASWAGFIL.